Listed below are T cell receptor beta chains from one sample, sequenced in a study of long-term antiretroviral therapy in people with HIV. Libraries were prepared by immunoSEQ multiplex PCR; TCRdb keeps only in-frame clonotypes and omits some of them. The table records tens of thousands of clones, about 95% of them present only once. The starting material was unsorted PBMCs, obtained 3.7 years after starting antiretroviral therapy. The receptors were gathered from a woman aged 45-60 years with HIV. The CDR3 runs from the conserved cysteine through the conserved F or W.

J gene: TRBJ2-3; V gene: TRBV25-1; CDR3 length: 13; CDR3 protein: CASSADLQDTQYF
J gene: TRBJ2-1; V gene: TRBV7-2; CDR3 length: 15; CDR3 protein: CASSFRGGAVIEQFF
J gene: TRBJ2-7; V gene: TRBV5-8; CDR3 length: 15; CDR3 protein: CASSFGQGASYEQYF
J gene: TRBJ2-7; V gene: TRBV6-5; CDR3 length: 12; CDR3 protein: CASSLIAREQYF
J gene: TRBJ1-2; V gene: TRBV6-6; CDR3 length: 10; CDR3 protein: CASRGGGYTF
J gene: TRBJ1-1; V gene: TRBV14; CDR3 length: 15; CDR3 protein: CASSQRQGRNTEAFF
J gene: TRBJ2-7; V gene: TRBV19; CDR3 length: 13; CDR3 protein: CASSDGSSYEQYF
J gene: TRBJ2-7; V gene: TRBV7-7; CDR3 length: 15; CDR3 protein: CASSRLVGPNYEQYF
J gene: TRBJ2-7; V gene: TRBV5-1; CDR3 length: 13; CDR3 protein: CASSLTGGDEQYF
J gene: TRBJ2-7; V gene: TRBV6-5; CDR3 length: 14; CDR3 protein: CASRRAGGPYEQYF
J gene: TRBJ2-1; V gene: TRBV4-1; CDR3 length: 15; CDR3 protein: CASSPRQGPVNEQFF
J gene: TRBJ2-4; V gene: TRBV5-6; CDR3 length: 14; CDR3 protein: CASSPGGRKNIQYF
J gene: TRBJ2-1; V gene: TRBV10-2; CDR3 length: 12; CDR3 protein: CASKTGYNEQFF
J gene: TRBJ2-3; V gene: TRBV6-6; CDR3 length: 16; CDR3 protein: CASSYSAGTGTDTQYF
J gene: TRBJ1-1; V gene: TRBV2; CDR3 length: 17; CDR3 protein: CASSERPPTGADTEAFF
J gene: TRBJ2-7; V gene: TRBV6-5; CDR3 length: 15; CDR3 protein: CASGREQGASYEQYF
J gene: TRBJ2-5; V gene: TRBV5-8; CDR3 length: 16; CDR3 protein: CASSSDRLKYQETQYF
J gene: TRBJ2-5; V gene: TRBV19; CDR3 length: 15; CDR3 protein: CASSPGLAGVETQYF
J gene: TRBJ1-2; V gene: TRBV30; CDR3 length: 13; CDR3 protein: CAWSVLGLGGYTF
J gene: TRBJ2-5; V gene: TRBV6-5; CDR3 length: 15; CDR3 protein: CASSWVTDREETQYF
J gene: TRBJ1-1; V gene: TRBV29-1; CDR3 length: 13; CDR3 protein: CSVEGQGGTEAFF
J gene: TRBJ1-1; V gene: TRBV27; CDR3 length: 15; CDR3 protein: CASSLTDRGRTEAFF
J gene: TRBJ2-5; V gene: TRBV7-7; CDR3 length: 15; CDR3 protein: CASSLTGTNQETQYF
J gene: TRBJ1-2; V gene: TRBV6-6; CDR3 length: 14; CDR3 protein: CASSGTGSNYGYTF
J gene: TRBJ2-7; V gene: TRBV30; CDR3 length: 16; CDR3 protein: CACRRGGGGGSYEQYF
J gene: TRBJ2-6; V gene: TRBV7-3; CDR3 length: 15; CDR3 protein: CASSPQNSGANVLTF
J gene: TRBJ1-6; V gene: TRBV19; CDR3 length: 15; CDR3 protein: CASSIEGQRNSPLHF
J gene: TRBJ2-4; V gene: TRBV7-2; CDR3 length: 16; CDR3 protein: CASSPLQTGAKNIQYF
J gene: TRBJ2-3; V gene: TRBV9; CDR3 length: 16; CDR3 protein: CASSVVTGTDTDTQYF
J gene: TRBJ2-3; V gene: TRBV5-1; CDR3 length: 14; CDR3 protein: CASSHTGDGDTQYF
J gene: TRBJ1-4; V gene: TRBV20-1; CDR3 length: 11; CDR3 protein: CSAKDLLQLFF
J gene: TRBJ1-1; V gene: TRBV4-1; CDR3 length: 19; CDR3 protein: CASSQDREIRGRKNTEAFF
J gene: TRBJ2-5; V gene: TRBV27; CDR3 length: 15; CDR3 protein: CASSFGETYQETQYF
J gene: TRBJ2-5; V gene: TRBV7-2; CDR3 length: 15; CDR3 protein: CASSLASTGQETQYF
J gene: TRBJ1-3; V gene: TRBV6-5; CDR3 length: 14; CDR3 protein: CASGQTVSGNTIYF
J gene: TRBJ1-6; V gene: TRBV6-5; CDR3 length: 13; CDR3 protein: CASSWGRDSPLHF
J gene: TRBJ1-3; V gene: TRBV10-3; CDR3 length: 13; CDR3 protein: CAIRDSSGNTIYF
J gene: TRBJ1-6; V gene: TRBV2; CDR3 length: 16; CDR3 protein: CASSPPGYLYNSPLHF
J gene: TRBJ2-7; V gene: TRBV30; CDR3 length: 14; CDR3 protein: CAWSQRGFSYEQYF
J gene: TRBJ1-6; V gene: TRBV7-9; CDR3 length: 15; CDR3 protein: CASSLQGGNNSPLHF
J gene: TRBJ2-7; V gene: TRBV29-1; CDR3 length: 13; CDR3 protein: CSVDGGRAYEQYF
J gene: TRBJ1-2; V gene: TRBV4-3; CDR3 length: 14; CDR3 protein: CASSQDPSNYGYTF
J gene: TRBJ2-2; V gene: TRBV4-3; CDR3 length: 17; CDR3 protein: CASSAGLADINTGELFF
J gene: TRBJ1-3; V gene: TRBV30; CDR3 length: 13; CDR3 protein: CAWTGNSGNTIYF
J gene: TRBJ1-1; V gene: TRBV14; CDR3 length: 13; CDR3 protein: CASGLTGGTEAFF
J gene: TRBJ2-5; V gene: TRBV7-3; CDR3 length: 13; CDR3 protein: CASSLGDRKTQYF
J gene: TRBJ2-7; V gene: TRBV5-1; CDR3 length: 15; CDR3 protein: CASSLAAGVYYEQYF
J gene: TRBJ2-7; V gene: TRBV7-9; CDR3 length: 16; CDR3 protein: CASSPSGQGQPYEQYF
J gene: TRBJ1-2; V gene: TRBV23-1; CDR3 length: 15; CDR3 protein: CASSQSSGGNYGYTF
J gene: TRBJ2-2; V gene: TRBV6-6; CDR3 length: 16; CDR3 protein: CASSSTQGGTVGELFF
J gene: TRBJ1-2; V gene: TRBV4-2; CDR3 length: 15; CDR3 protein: CASSHGGTGIYGYTF
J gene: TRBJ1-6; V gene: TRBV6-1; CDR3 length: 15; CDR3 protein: CASSPLRGYNSPLHF
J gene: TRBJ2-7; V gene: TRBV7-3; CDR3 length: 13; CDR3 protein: CASSLSQGYEQYF